The clone carrying this TCR beta chain was recorded many times. Using RNA transcripts as the source, TCR beta CDR3 regions were amplified. HTBI primers were the set used in a first-round RT-PCR of the TCR CDR3. MiXCR, applied by TCRdb to the multiplex PCR reads, yields one record per CDR3 protein. Of around 190,000 distinct CDR3 sequences in the sample, less than 20% were seen once. The sample comes from a study of T cells in Graves' hyperthyroidism and ophthalmopathy. Uncontrolled infection, other autoimmune disease, pregnancy or lactation barred patients from enrollment. Used for diagnoses were clinical symptoms, serum thyroxine and TRAb, thyroid ultrasound and orbital computed tomography. CDR1 and CDR2 from the germline V gene are SNHLY and FYNNEI. V dropped 1 base and J dropped 13 bases, with 11 bases sitting between them. The CDR3 covers 12 residues.

Sequencing was done on a sample of blood. The gene calls are TRBV2 and TRBJ1-5; D ambiguous. The receptor comes from a woman aged 45 to 65 with Graves' hyperthyroidism. CDR3 region: CASSEVTDWQHF. The DNA for the CDR3 is TGTGCCAGCAGTGAAGTGACGGACTGGCAGCATTTT.